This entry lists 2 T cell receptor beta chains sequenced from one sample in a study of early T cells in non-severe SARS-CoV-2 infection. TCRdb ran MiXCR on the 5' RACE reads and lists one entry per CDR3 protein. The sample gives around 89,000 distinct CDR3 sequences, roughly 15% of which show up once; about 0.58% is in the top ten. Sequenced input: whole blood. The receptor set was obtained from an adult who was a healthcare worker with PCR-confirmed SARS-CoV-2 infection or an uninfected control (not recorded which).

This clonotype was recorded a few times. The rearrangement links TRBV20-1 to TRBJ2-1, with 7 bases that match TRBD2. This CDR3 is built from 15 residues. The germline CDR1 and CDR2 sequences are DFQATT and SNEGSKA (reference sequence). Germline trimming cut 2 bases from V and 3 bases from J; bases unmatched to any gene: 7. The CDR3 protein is CSARKAGRRYNEQFF. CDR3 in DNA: TGCAGTGCTAGAAAAGCGGGGCGCCGCTACAATGAGCAGTTCTTC.

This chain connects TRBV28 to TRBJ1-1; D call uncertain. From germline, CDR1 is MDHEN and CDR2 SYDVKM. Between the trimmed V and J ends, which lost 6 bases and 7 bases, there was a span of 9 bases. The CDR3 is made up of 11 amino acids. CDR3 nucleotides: TGTGCCAGCAGGACGGCGAGTGAAGCTTTCTTT. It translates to CASRTASEAFF. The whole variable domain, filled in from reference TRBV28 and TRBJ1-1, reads DVKVTQSSRYLVKRTGEKVFLECVQDMDHENMFWYRQDPGLGLRLIYFSYDVKMKEKGDIPEGYSVSREKKERFSLILESASTNQTSMYLCASRTASEAFFGQGTRLTVV.